The 16 T cell receptor beta chains below all came from one sample that was sequenced in a study of graft-versus-host responses after intestinal transplantation. The repertoire was sequenced with immunoSEQ multiplex PCR; TCRdb's copy has only in-frame clones and lacks some. The data contain tens of thousands of clones, around nine tenths of them singletons. The sequences come from PBMCs, collected 26 days after transplant. These receptors all come from a human patient who received an intestinal transplant, so some T cells may come from the graft donor.

The chain carries TRBV10-3 and TRBJ2-1; 8 nucleotides align to TRBD2. With 6 bases clipped from V and 4 bases from J, the junction kept 17 bases outside the gene matches. The CDR3 consists of 18 residues. Germline assignment: CDR1 ENHRY and CDR2 SYGVKD. This CDR3 is CAIRRAGVSPLDYNEQFF. CDR3 coding DNA: TGTGCCATCAGGCGAGCGGGAGTATCCCCATTAGATTACAATGAGCAGTTCTTC.

The chain combines TRBV29-1 with TRBJ2-1, with TRBD1 matching 9 bases. The CDR3 covers 15 residues. Germline V gene data show CDR1 as SQVTM and CDR2 as ANQGSEA. Trimming took 0 bases from V and 2 from J; bases not matched to a gene: 2. CDR3 amino acids: CSVEDTGGTYNEQFF. CDR3 nucleotide sequence: TGCAGCGTTGAAGATACAGGGGGCACCTACAATGAGCAGTTCTTC.

The V and J genes are TRBV4-1 and TRBJ1-2; D is undetermined. Deletions cut 0 bases from V and 2 bases from J, with 7 bases between. The V gene's germline CDR1 is MGHRA and CDR2 YSYEKL. This CDR3 has 14 amino acids. Written as DNA, the CDR3 is TGCGCCAGCAGCCAAGAAGCGGACAACTATGGCTACACCTTC. Protein sequence: CASSQEADNYGYTF.

The chain uses TRBV6-6 and TRBJ2-4, with 7 positions matching TRBD1. Germline-derived CDR1 and CDR2 are MNHNY and SVGAGI (reference sequence). J was trimmed by 0 bases and V by 5 bases; bases with no gene match: 4. This CDR3 is 15 amino acids long. The DNA for the CDR3 is TGTGCCAGCAGTCCCGGGGACAGAGCCAAAAACATTCAGTACTTC. Translation gives CASSPGDRAKNIQYF.

The count of this clone is one. The J gene is TRBJ1-1, the V gene TRBV19; the D gene is possibly TRBD1 (6 bases). The V end was cut by 4 bases, the J end by 4 bases, with 10 bases between. The CDR3 loop spans 13 amino acids. Germline loops: CDR1 LNHDA, CDR2 SQIVND (reference sequence). The CDR3 is CASSTGVRTEAFF. The DNA of the CDR3 is TGTGCCAGTAGTACAGGGGTGCGCACTGAAGCTTTCTTT. Filled out from reference TRBV19 and TRBJ1-1, the complete variable domain reads DGGITQSPKYLFRKEGQNVTLSCEQNLNHDAMYWYRQDPGQGLRLIYYSQIVNDFQKGDIAEGYSVSREKKESFPLTVTSAQKNPTAFYLCASSTGVRTEAFFGQGTRLTVV.

The CDR3 bases are TGTGCCAGCAGCGTAGGGACAGGGGGCCATAATTCACCCCTCCACTTT. Translating it yields CASSVGTGGHNSPLHF. The chain uses TRBV7-2 and TRBJ1-6, with TRBD1 matching 12 bases. CDR3 size: 16 residues. Trimming at V came to 5 bases and at J to 5 bases, leaving 4 bases not matched to a gene. Germline CDR1 SGHTA, CDR2 FQGNSA.

This chain joins TRBV6-1 and TRBJ1-1; D gene unclear. The germline V gene encodes CDR1 MNHNS and CDR2 SASEGT. V was clipped by 6 bases and J by 0 bases, with 11 bases between them. The CDR3 has 14 amino acids. The CDR3: CASRPQAMNTEAFF. CDR3 sequence (DNA): TGTGCCAGCAGGCCCCAGGCTATGAACACTGAAGCTTTCTTT.

The chain links TRBV2 to TRBJ1-2, with D unresolved. This CDR3 has 14 amino acids. The germline V gene has CDR1 SNHLY and CDR2 FYNNEI. Between the trimmed V and J ends, which lost 3 bases and 0 bases, there was a span of 8 bases. The DNA for the CDR3 is TGTGCCAGCAGTGACCCGGGAGCTAACTATGGCTACACCTTC. Translated, it gives CASSDPGANYGYTF.

J is TRBJ2-2 and V is TRBV11-3, with D uncertain. This CDR3 contains 14 residues. Germline V gives CDR1 SGHNT, CDR2 YENEEA. V was cut by 3 bases and J by 1 base, with 6 bases left in between. The CDR3 region has the DNA TGTGCCAGCAGCTTTGCCGGGAACACCGGGGAGCTGTTTTTT. Amino acid sequence: CASSFAGNTGELFF. The full variable domain, its missing parts supplied by reference TRBV11-3 and TRBJ2-2, is EAGVVQSPRYKIIEKKQPVAFWCNPISGHNTLYWYLQNLGQGPELLIRYENEEAVDDSQLPKDRFSAERLKGVDSTLKIQPAELGDSAVYLCASSFAGNTGELFFGEGSRLTVL.

CDR3 region: CSVLGGDRGDEQYF. The DNA for the CDR3 is TGCAGCGTTTTGGGAGGGGACAGGGGAGACGAGCAGTACTTC. The chain recombines TRBV29-1 with TRBJ2-7; 10 bases align to TRBD1. V was pared by 5 bases and J by 5 bases, with 9 bases of the junction left unmatched. This CDR3 is 14 amino acids long. Germline V gene sequence: CDR1 SQVTM, CDR2 ANQGSEA.

This clone came up a few times. Additional DNA sequences in this sample encode the identical CDR3. The rearrangement links TRBV2 to TRBJ1-1; perhaps TRBD1 as D (5 bases). In germline, CDR1 is SNHLY, CDR2 FYNNEI. The CDR3 sequence is 14 residues long. Trimming took 3 bases from V and 3 from J, leaving 11 bases between them. The CDR3 loop reads CASSDRGGYTEAFF. CDR3 nucleotides: TGTGCCAGCAGTGATAGGGGAGGGTACACTGAAGCTTTCTTT.

The chain's CDR3 is CASGFGGSGNTIYF. The CDR3 DNA follows: TGTGCTAGTGGGTTCGGGGGCTCTGGAAACACCATATATTTT. The chain joins TRBV12-5 to TRBJ1-3, with D perhaps matching TRBD1 (5 bases). Trimming cost V 6 bases and J 0 bases, with 9 bases left between them. Germline loops: CDR1 LGHNT, CDR2 FRNRAP. The CDR3 loop spans 14 amino acids.

In regard to this clone: Other DNA variants within this sample encode the same CDR3. CDR3 region: CASSLGGNSPLHF. CDR3 DNA sequence: TGTGCCAGCAGTTTGGGGGGGAATTCACCCCTCCACTTT. The chain uses TRBV2 and TRBJ1-6; D perhaps matches TRBD1 (5 bases). The CDR3 covers 13 residues. Germline V gene lookup returns CDR1 SNHLY and CDR2 FYNNEI. V was clipped by 5 bases and J by 7 bases, with 9 bases between them.

The chain employs TRBV14 and TRBJ2-3; TRBD2 matches at 12 bases. Per the germline V gene, CDR1 is SGHDN and CDR2 is FVKESK. This CDR3 has 13 residues. V lost 4 bases, J lost 9 bases, and 2 bases stayed unmatched. CDR3 sequence: CASSLGLAGTQYF. CDR3 DNA sequence: TGTGCCAGCAGCCTTGGACTAGCGGGGACGCAGTATTTT.

The V and J genes are TRBV5-1 and TRBJ2-7; D unresolved. Germline V gene lookup returns CDR1 SGHRS and CDR2 YFSETQ. Trimming removed 1 base from V and 3 bases from J, with 11 bases in between. The CDR3 loop spans 14 amino acids. CDR3 DNA: TGCGCCAGCAGCTTGTCTGTAGCCGACTACGAGCAGTACTTC. This gives the protein CASSLSVADYEQYF.

This chain joins TRBV10-3 and TRBJ2-7; no reliable D call. With 2 bases removed from V and 3 bases from J, the gap between germline ends came to 8 bases. The length of the CDR3 is 13 residues. Germline assignment: CDR1 ENHRY and CDR2 SYGVKD. The CDR3 protein is CAISEDLSYEQYF. The CDR3 nucleotides read TGTGCCATCAGTGAGGATTTGAGCTACGAGCAGTACTTC.